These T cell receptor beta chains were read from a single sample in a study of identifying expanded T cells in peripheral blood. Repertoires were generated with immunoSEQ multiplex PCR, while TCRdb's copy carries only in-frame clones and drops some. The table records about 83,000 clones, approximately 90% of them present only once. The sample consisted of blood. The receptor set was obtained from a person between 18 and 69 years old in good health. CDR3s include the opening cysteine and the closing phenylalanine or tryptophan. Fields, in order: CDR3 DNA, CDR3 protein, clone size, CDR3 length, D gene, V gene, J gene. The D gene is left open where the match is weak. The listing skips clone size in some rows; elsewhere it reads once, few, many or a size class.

cdr3_nt: TGTGCCAGCAGTTACTCCGAGGGACCCACTGGAAACACCATATATTTT
cdr3_aa: CASSYSEGPTGNTIYF
clone_size: .
cdr3_length: 16
d_call: .
v_call: TRBV6-6
j_call: TRBJ1-3

cdr3_nt: TGTGCCAGCCGGGGTACTAGCACAGATACGCAGTATTTT
cdr3_aa: CASRGTSTDTQYF
clone_size: .
cdr3_length: 13
d_call: .
v_call: TRBV28
j_call: TRBJ2-3

cdr3_nt: TGTGCCAGCAGTAGTGGTTACAATGAGCAGTTCTTC
cdr3_aa: CASSSGYNEQFF
clone_size: .
cdr3_length: 12
d_call: .
v_call: TRBV25-1
j_call: TRBJ2-1

cdr3_nt: TGTGCCAGCAGTGAATTGGGGGGGAATGAAGCTTTCTTT
cdr3_aa: CASSELGGNEAFF
clone_size: .
cdr3_length: 13
d_call: .
v_call: TRBV6-1
j_call: TRBJ1-1

cdr3_nt: TGTGCCAGTAGTATGTGGGACACAGACTACGAGCAGTACTTC
cdr3_aa: CASSMWDTDYEQYF
clone_size: few
cdr3_length: 14
d_call: .
v_call: TRBV19
j_call: TRBJ2-7

cdr3_nt: TGTGCCAGTAGTGCTATAAGCTCAGATACGCAGTATTTT
cdr3_aa: CASSAISSDTQYF
clone_size: .
cdr3_length: 13
d_call: .
v_call: TRBV19
j_call: TRBJ2-3

cdr3_nt: TGTGCCACCAGCAGAGATTGGTCTAGTCAAGAGACCCAGTACTTC
cdr3_aa: CATSRDWSSQETQYF
clone_size: .
cdr3_length: 15
d_call: .
v_call: TRBV15
j_call: TRBJ2-5

cdr3_nt: TGCGCCGGGCGACAGGGGGCGGCTGGCTACACCTTC
cdr3_aa: CAGRQGAAGYTF
clone_size: .
cdr3_length: 12
d_call: TRBD1
v_call: TRBV10-1
j_call: TRBJ1-2

cdr3_nt: TGTGCCACCAGCAAGGGGGGCGGTGAAGCTTTCTTT
cdr3_aa: CATSKGGGEAFF
clone_size: .
cdr3_length: 12
d_call: .
v_call: TRBV15
j_call: TRBJ1-1

cdr3_nt: TGTGCCAGCAGCCCCTTGGACAGCCTCGGGGAGCAGTACTTC
cdr3_aa: CASSPLDSLGEQYF
clone_size: .
cdr3_length: 14
d_call: .
v_call: TRBV13
j_call: TRBJ2-7

cdr3_nt: TGTGCCAGCAGCCCCGGGGCGAGGGGGGTCTATGGCTACACCTTC
cdr3_aa: CASSPGARGVYGYTF
clone_size: .
cdr3_length: 15
d_call: .
v_call: TRBV2
j_call: TRBJ1-2

cdr3_nt: TGCAGTGCTAGTCCGACGGAGACCCAGTACTTC
cdr3_aa: CSASPTETQYF
clone_size: .
cdr3_length: 11
d_call: .
v_call: TRBV20-1
j_call: TRBJ2-5

cdr3_nt: TGTGCCAGCAGTGTCGGACAGGGTGGAAACACCATATATTTT
cdr3_aa: CASSVGQGGNTIYF
clone_size: once
cdr3_length: 14
d_call: TRBD1
v_call: TRBV2
j_call: TRBJ1-3

cdr3_nt: TGTGCCAGCAGCTCCCGGACAGTCACAGATACGCAGTATTTT
cdr3_aa: CASSSRTVTDTQYF
clone_size: .
cdr3_length: 14
d_call: .
v_call: TRBV5-4
j_call: TRBJ2-3

cdr3_nt: TGTGCCAGCAGTGTTACAGCTCTGGGCGGGCAGTACTTC
cdr3_aa: CASSVTALGGQYF
clone_size: few
cdr3_length: 13
d_call: .
v_call: TRBV2
j_call: TRBJ2-7

cdr3_nt: TGTGCCAGCAGCTCTCAGGGCCTCTCTGGAAACACCATATATTTT
cdr3_aa: CASSSQGLSGNTIYF
clone_size: .
cdr3_length: 15
d_call: .
v_call: TRBV7-2
j_call: TRBJ1-3

cdr3_nt: TGTGCCATCAGTGAGCGGGGGCTAGAAGAGACCCAGTACTTC
cdr3_aa: CAISERGLEETQYF
clone_size: .
cdr3_length: 14
d_call: .
v_call: TRBV10-3
j_call: TRBJ2-5

cdr3_nt: TGTGCCAGCAGCCCTACCGGGACAGGGGGCGCGGCCGGGGAGCTGTTTTTT
cdr3_aa: CASSPTGTGGAAGELFF
clone_size: .
cdr3_length: 17
d_call: TRBD1
v_call: TRBV5-6
j_call: TRBJ2-2

cdr3_nt: TGTGCCAGCAGCTTAGCGGGGGGGGCAGGGAACACCATATATTTT
cdr3_aa: CASSLAGGAGNTIYF
clone_size: .
cdr3_length: 15
d_call: .
v_call: TRBV7-2
j_call: TRBJ1-3

cdr3_nt: TGTGCCAGTAGAGGTACAGGAGGAGGAAACACCGGGGAGCTGTTTTTT
cdr3_aa: CASRGTGGGNTGELFF
clone_size: .
cdr3_length: 16
d_call: .
v_call: TRBV19
j_call: TRBJ2-2

cdr3_nt: TGTGCCATCAGTGCAGGGACAGGGTCAAATGAGCAGTTCTTC
cdr3_aa: CAISAGTGSNEQFF
clone_size: .
cdr3_length: 14
d_call: TRBD1
v_call: TRBV10-3
j_call: TRBJ2-1

cdr3_nt: TGTGCCAGCAGCTTGCTCGCGTTCGAGCAGTACTTC
cdr3_aa: CASSLLAFEQYF
clone_size: few
cdr3_length: 12
d_call: .
v_call: TRBV5-6
j_call: TRBJ2-7

cdr3_nt: TGTGCCAGCAGCCCGGGGAGAAGCGGGGGTCCCCAAGAGACCCAGTACTTC
cdr3_aa: CASSPGRSGGPQETQYF
clone_size: once
cdr3_length: 17
d_call: TRBD2
v_call: TRBV27
j_call: TRBJ2-5

cdr3_nt: TGTGCCATCAGGGAAATAGCGGGGGGGCTGGATACGCAGTATTTT
cdr3_aa: CAIREIAGGLDTQYF
clone_size: .
cdr3_length: 15
d_call: TRBD2
v_call: TRBV10-3
j_call: TRBJ2-3

cdr3_nt: TGCGCCAGCAGCTTACTGGGAGGGGGCCTGGAGACCCAGTACTTC
cdr3_aa: CASSLLGGGLETQYF
clone_size: once
cdr3_length: 15
d_call: .
v_call: TRBV5-1
j_call: TRBJ2-5

cdr3_nt: TGTGCCAGCAGGATCCAACAGGGGGTATCCTATGGCTACACCTTC
cdr3_aa: CASRIQQGVSYGYTF
clone_size: .
cdr3_length: 15
d_call: TRBD1
v_call: TRBV2
j_call: TRBJ1-2

cdr3_nt: TGCGCCAGCAGCATCTTGCGGGGGAGTGCGTACGAGCAGTACTTC
cdr3_aa: CASSILRGSAYEQYF
clone_size: .
cdr3_length: 15
d_call: TRBD2
v_call: TRBV5-1
j_call: TRBJ2-7

cdr3_nt: TGTGTCAGAAGCTTAGTGTTCGAGCAGTACTTC
cdr3_aa: CVRSLVFEQYF
clone_size: .
cdr3_length: 11
d_call: .
v_call: TRBV7-5
j_call: TRBJ2-7

cdr3_nt: TGTGCCAGCAGCGTCTCGGTAGGGGGGAACACCGGGGAGCTGTTTTTT
cdr3_aa: CASSVSVGGNTGELFF
clone_size: .
cdr3_length: 16
d_call: .
v_call: TRBV9
j_call: TRBJ2-2

cdr3_nt: TGTGCCAGCAGCTGGACGGGACTAGCGGGACCCGGGCAGTTCTTC
cdr3_aa: CASSWTGLAGPGQFF
clone_size: .
cdr3_length: 15
d_call: TRBD2
v_call: TRBV5-4
j_call: TRBJ2-1

cdr3_nt: TGCGCCAGCAGCCAAGTCTTGATGAGGGCTAATGAAAAACTGTTTTTT
cdr3_aa: CASSQVLMRANEKLFF
clone_size: .
cdr3_length: 16
d_call: .
v_call: TRBV4-1
j_call: TRBJ1-4

cdr3_nt: TGCGCCAGCAGCCGAGGACTAGCGGGTTCTAACACCGGGGAGCTGTTTTTT
cdr3_aa: CASSRGLAGSNTGELFF
clone_size: few
cdr3_length: 17
d_call: TRBD2
v_call: TRBV4-3
j_call: TRBJ2-2

cdr3_nt: TGTGCCAGCAGTTTAGGCCAGACTGGCGAGCAGTACTTC
cdr3_aa: CASSLGQTGEQYF
clone_size: .
cdr3_length: 13
d_call: .
v_call: TRBV28
j_call: TRBJ2-7

cdr3_nt: TGTGCCAGCAGTTACTCCAGGACTAGCGGGGAGCAGTTCTTC
cdr3_aa: CASSYSRTSGEQFF
clone_size: .
cdr3_length: 14
d_call: TRBD2
v_call: TRBV6-5
j_call: TRBJ2-1

cdr3_nt: TGTGCCAGCAGCTTAGGACGGGGATCCCAAGAGACCCAGTACTTC
cdr3_aa: CASSLGRGSQETQYF
clone_size: .
cdr3_length: 15
d_call: .
v_call: TRBV7-3
j_call: TRBJ2-5

cdr3_nt: TGTGCCAGCAGCCTCGGGATCTCTTCCTACAATGAGCAGTTCTTC
cdr3_aa: CASSLGISSYNEQFF
clone_size: .
cdr3_length: 15
d_call: .
v_call: TRBV7-2
j_call: TRBJ2-1

cdr3_nt: TGTGCCAGCAGCTTTGTGGCGGGAGCGGAGACCCAGTACTTC
cdr3_aa: CASSFVAGAETQYF
clone_size: .
cdr3_length: 14
d_call: TRBD2
v_call: TRBV7-6
j_call: TRBJ2-5

cdr3_nt: TGTGCCAGCAGCTTAGACCCGGGGGCCATTAGGACCGGGGAGCTGTTTTTT
cdr3_aa: CASSLDPGAIRTGELFF
clone_size: .
cdr3_length: 17
d_call: .
v_call: TRBV7-2
j_call: TRBJ2-2

cdr3_nt: TGTGCCAGCAGCGTAGGGCCGGACAGGGTGGAGACCCAGTACTTC
cdr3_aa: CASSVGPDRVETQYF
clone_size: .
cdr3_length: 15
d_call: TRBD1
v_call: TRBV9
j_call: TRBJ2-5

cdr3_nt: TGCGCCAGCAGCGGGGGGACAGGTCGAGACGAAGAAAAACTGTTTTTT
cdr3_aa: CASSGGTGRDEEKLFF
clone_size: .
cdr3_length: 16
d_call: TRBD1
v_call: TRBV5-1
j_call: TRBJ1-4

cdr3_nt: TGTGCCAGCAGCTTGGCTTATACAAACTCCTACGAGCAGTACTTC
cdr3_aa: CASSLAYTNSYEQYF
clone_size: .
cdr3_length: 15
d_call: .
v_call: TRBV5-6
j_call: TRBJ2-7

cdr3_nt: TGCGCCAGCAGCTTGGGGCTAGCGGGAGGCACAGATACGCAGTATTTT
cdr3_aa: CASSLGLAGGTDTQYF
clone_size: .
cdr3_length: 16
d_call: TRBD2
v_call: TRBV5-1
j_call: TRBJ2-3

cdr3_nt: TGTGCCAGTAGTATCCGGGACGGAATCAATCAGCCCCAGCATTTT
cdr3_aa: CASSIRDGINQPQHF
clone_size: .
cdr3_length: 15
d_call: .
v_call: TRBV19
j_call: TRBJ1-5

cdr3_nt: TGCGCCAGCAGCTTGGGGACTAGCGACAATGAGCAGTTCTTC
cdr3_aa: CASSLGTSDNEQFF
clone_size: .
cdr3_length: 14
d_call: TRBD2
v_call: TRBV5-1
j_call: TRBJ2-1

cdr3_nt: TGCGCCAGCAGCCACCCCGATAGACCGGGGGATGGCTACACCTTC
cdr3_aa: CASSHPDRPGDGYTF
clone_size: .
cdr3_length: 15
d_call: .
v_call: TRBV4-3
j_call: TRBJ1-2

cdr3_nt: TGCGCCAGCAGCTTGTCTCCTCAGATTACCGGGGAGCTGTTTTTT
cdr3_aa: CASSLSPQITGELFF
clone_size: once
cdr3_length: 15
d_call: .
v_call: TRBV5-1
j_call: TRBJ2-2

cdr3_nt: TGCGCCAGCAGCCTGACCCCGACAGGGTCTATGGACGAGCAGTACTTC
cdr3_aa: CASSLTPTGSMDEQYF
clone_size: .
cdr3_length: 16
d_call: TRBD1
v_call: TRBV5-1
j_call: TRBJ2-7

cdr3_nt: TGCGCCAGCAGTGAGTCGGTCCCGGCTAGCGGATCGGAGCAGTACTTC
cdr3_aa: CASSESVPASGSEQYF
clone_size: .
cdr3_length: 16
d_call: TRBD2
v_call: TRBV10-1
j_call: TRBJ2-7

cdr3_nt: TGCGCCAGCAGCCAAGAGAATGGACCACTTGGCTACACCTTC
cdr3_aa: CASSQENGPLGYTF
clone_size: few
cdr3_length: 14
d_call: .
v_call: TRBV4-1
j_call: TRBJ1-2

cdr3_nt: TGTGCCAGCAGCGTAGGTATGTACAATGAGCAGTTCTTC
cdr3_aa: CASSVGMYNEQFF
clone_size: .
cdr3_length: 13
d_call: .
v_call: TRBV9
j_call: TRBJ2-1

cdr3_nt: TGTGCCAGCAGTACCGAGGGGGACTCGTCTGGCTACACCTTC
cdr3_aa: CASSTEGDSSGYTF
clone_size: .
cdr3_length: 14
d_call: .
v_call: TRBV6-1
j_call: TRBJ1-2

cdr3_nt: TGTGCCAGCAGTTTATCCTCGAGGGGGGAGCAGTTCTTC
cdr3_aa: CASSLSSRGEQFF
clone_size: once
cdr3_length: 13
d_call: .
v_call: TRBV28
j_call: TRBJ2-1

cdr3_nt: TGTGCCAGTAGTATGTCCGGGATGTCTGGCCTCTACTCTGGCTACACCTTC
cdr3_aa: CASSMSGMSGLYSGYTF
clone_size: .
cdr3_length: 17
d_call: .
v_call: TRBV19
j_call: TRBJ1-2

cdr3_nt: TGTGCCAGCAGCCCCGGTCAGCACTACGAGCAGTACTTC
cdr3_aa: CASSPGQHYEQYF
clone_size: .
cdr3_length: 13
d_call: .
v_call: TRBV9
j_call: TRBJ2-7

cdr3_nt: TGTGCCAGCAGCTTAGCGCCCGTCAACCCCGGGGAGCTGTTTTTT
cdr3_aa: CASSLAPVNPGELFF
clone_size: .
cdr3_length: 15
d_call: .
v_call: TRBV7-9
j_call: TRBJ2-2

cdr3_nt: TGTGCCAGCAGCGTGGAGTCTGGAAACACCATATATTTT
cdr3_aa: CASSVESGNTIYF
clone_size: .
cdr3_length: 13
d_call: .
v_call: TRBV7-2
j_call: TRBJ1-3

cdr3_nt: TGTGCCAGCAGCTTTTTCTCTGGAAACACCATATATTTT
cdr3_aa: CASSFFSGNTIYF
clone_size: .
cdr3_length: 13
d_call: .
v_call: TRBV5-6
j_call: TRBJ1-3

cdr3_nt: TGTGCCAGCAGTTTGGCAGGGGACCAAGAGACCCAGTACTTC
cdr3_aa: CASSLAGDQETQYF
clone_size: .
cdr3_length: 14
d_call: .
v_call: TRBV28
j_call: TRBJ2-5

cdr3_nt: TGTGCTAGTGGTTTGACTTCATCAAACACCATATATTTT
cdr3_aa: CASGLTSSNTIYF
clone_size: .
cdr3_length: 13
d_call: .
v_call: TRBV12-5
j_call: TRBJ1-3

cdr3_nt: TGTGCCAGCAGTTTATTGGGGGGGACCTATGGCTACACCTTC
cdr3_aa: CASSLLGGTYGYTF
clone_size: .
cdr3_length: 14
d_call: .
v_call: TRBV28
j_call: TRBJ1-2